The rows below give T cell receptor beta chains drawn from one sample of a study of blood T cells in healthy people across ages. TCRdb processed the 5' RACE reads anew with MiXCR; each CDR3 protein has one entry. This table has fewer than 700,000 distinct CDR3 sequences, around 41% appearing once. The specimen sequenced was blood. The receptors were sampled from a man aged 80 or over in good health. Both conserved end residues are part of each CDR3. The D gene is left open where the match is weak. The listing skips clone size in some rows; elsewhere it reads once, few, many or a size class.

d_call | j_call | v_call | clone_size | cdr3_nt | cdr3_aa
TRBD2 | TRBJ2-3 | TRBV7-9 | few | TGTGCCAGCAGTACCCTAGCGGGGAGGTCAGATACGCAGTATTTT | CASSTLAGRSDTQYF
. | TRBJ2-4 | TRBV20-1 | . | TGCAGTGCTGGCAGGGGTCAGACGGAGCAGTACTTC | CSAGRGQTEQYF
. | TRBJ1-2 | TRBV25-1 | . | TGTGCCAGCAGTGAAACTAGGCAGGGGTTTGCTGGCTACACCTTC | CASSETRQGFAGYTF
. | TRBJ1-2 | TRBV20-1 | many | TGCAGTGCTAGAGATCATTTGGATGGCTACACCTTC | CSARDHLDGYTF
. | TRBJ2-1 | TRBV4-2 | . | TGTGCCAGCAGCCAAGATAGGTTCAGGAAGCGAGCGTCCCACAATGAGCAGTTCTTC | CASSQDRFRKRASHNEQFF
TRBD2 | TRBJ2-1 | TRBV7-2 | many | TGTGCCAGCAGCTACTCGCGGGGGAGTGAGCAGTTCTTC | CASSYSRGSEQFF
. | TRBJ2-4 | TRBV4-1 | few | TGCGCCAGCAGCCAAGTGGCGGCTATACTAGCCAAAAACATTCAGTACTTC | CASSQVAAILAKNIQYF
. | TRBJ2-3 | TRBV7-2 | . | TGTGCCAGCAGCTCGCCCACCGGACCGTCTAGCACAGATACGCAGTATTTT | CASSSPTGPSSTDTQYF
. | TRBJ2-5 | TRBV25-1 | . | TGTGCCAGCAGTGAAGGGGGCGGGAGACAGTACTTC | CASSEGGGRQYF
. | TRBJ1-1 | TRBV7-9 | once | TGTGCCAGCAGCATATTGTGGGAAGCTTTCTTT | CASSILWEAFF
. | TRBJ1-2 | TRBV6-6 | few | TGTGCCAGCAGTTCCCCACAGGGAGCGGACTATGGCTACACCTTC | CASSSPQGADYGYTF
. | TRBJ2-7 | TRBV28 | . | TGTGCCAGCAGCACGCTGGGGGGTACCTACGAGCAGTACTTC | CASSTLGGTYEQYF
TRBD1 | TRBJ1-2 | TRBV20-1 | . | TGCAGTGCTCGGATAAGGACAGGGAATGGCTACACCTTC | CSARIRTGNGYTF
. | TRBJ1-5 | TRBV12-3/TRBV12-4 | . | TGTGCCAGCAGTTTTGAGGACGCCGGGCCCCAGCATTTT | CASSFEDAGPQHF
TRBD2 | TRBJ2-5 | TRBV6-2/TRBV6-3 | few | TGTGCCAGCAGTTCGAGGACTAGCGGGAGGACGGAGACCCAGTACTTC | CASSSRTSGRTETQYF
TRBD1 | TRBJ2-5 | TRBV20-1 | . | TGCAGTGCTAGAGATCTTAGCAGGGGGCCTCGAGAGCAGTACTTC | CSARDLSRGPREQYF
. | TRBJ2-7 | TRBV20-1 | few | TGCAGTGCTAGCTACCATCAGGGAGGCGAGCAGTACTTC | CSASYHQGGEQYF
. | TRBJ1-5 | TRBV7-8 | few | TGTGCCAGCAGCTTCGACAGGATGTATCAGCCCCAGCATTTT | CASSFDRMYQPQHF
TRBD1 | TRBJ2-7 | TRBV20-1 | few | TGCAGTGCTAGAGATTCCCGGACAGGGATGCACGAGCAGTACTTC | CSARDSRTGMHEQYF
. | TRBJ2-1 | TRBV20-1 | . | TGCAGTGCTAGAGACGGAACTACCTACAATGAGCAGTTCTTC | CSARDGTTYNEQFF
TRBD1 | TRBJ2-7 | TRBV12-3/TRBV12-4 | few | TGTGCCAGCAACAGGGACAGGGGATCCTACGAGCAGTACTTC | CASNRDRGSYEQYF
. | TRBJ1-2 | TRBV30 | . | TGTGCCTGGAGGAGCGGCGGGAGCTATGGCTACACCTTC | CAWRSGGSYGYTF
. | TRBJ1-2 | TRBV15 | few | TGTGCCACCAGCAGAGATGGGGGGGGCGCGAGTGGCTACACCTTC | CATSRDGGGASGYTF
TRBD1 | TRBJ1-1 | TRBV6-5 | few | TGTGCCAGCAGTTACTACCCGGACAGGATGAACACTGAAGCTTTCTTT | CASSYYPDRMNTEAFF
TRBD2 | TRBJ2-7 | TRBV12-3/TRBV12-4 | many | TGTGCCAGCGATCGGGGAGGGACCAACGAGCAGTACTTC | CASDRGGTNEQYF
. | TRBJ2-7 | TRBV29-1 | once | TGCAGCGCCGGAGGGACTTCCTCCTACAATGAGCAGTACTTC | CSAGGTSSYNEQYF
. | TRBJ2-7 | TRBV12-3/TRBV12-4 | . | TGTGCCAGCACCTCTCAAATTTCCGGGACTGCCTACTTC | CASTSQISGTAYF
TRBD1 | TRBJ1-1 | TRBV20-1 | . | TGCAGTGCTAGGCCCGGACAGGGCTTGGCCACTGAAGCTTTCTTT | CSARPGQGLATEAFF
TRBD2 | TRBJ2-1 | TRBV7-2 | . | TGTGCCAGCAGCTTAGCAGCGGGAGGGCGCAATGAGCAGTTCTTC | CASSLAAGGRNEQFF
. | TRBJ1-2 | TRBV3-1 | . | TGTGCCAGCAGCTCTAGCCCCAGGGGCTCCTATGGCTACACCTTC | CASSSSPRGSYGYTF